This T cell receptor (beta chain) derives from a study of blood T cell repertoires in COVID-19. Overall study context: Samples came from the United States, Italy and Spain, spanning acute and convalescent COVID-19. PBMCs, B-cell-depleted T cells, or T cells were the source of the cDNA or gDNA that made up the material.

Original methodology: Amplification of reference gene primers was used by the study to estimate nucleated cell counts. Generated by immunoSEQ multiplex PCR, the TCRdb table keeps only in-frame clones and is missing some. V, J and clone size derive from that table, while D and trimming were established from the DNA sequence. The table shows 120,000 or so clones, with more than 70% occurring only once. Sequencing was carried out using peripheral blood. This TCR came from a woman aged 55-70 years with acute or convalescent COVID-19.

CDR3 sequence reads: CASSVAGASSYNEQFF. CDR3 DNA sequence: TGTGCCAGCAGCGTAGCGGGTGCAAGCTCCTACAATGAGCAGTTCTTC. J is TRBJ2-1 and V is TRBV9; no firm D call. This CDR3 region has 16 residues. Germline V gene lookup returns CDR1 SGDLS and CDR2 YYNGEE. V was clipped by 0 bases and J by 0 bases, with 10 bases between them.